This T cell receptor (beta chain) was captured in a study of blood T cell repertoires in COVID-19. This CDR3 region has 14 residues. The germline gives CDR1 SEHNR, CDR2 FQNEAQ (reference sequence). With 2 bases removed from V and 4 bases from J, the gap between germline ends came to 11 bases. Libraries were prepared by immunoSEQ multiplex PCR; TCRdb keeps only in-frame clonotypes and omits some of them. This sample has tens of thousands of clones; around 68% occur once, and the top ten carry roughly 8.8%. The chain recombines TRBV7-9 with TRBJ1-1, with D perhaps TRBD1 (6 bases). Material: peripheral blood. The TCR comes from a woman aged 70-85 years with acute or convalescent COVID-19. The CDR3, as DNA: TGTGCCAGCAGCTTACCCCCAGGGGTCACTGAAGCTTTCTTT. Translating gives CASSLPPGVTEAFF. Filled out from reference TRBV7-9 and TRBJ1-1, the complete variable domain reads DTGVSQNPRHKITKRGQNVTFRCDPISEHNRLYWYRQTLGQGPEFLTYFQNEAQLEKSRLLSDRFSAERPKGSFSTLEIQRTEQGDSAMYLCASSLPPGVTEAFFGQGTRLTVV.